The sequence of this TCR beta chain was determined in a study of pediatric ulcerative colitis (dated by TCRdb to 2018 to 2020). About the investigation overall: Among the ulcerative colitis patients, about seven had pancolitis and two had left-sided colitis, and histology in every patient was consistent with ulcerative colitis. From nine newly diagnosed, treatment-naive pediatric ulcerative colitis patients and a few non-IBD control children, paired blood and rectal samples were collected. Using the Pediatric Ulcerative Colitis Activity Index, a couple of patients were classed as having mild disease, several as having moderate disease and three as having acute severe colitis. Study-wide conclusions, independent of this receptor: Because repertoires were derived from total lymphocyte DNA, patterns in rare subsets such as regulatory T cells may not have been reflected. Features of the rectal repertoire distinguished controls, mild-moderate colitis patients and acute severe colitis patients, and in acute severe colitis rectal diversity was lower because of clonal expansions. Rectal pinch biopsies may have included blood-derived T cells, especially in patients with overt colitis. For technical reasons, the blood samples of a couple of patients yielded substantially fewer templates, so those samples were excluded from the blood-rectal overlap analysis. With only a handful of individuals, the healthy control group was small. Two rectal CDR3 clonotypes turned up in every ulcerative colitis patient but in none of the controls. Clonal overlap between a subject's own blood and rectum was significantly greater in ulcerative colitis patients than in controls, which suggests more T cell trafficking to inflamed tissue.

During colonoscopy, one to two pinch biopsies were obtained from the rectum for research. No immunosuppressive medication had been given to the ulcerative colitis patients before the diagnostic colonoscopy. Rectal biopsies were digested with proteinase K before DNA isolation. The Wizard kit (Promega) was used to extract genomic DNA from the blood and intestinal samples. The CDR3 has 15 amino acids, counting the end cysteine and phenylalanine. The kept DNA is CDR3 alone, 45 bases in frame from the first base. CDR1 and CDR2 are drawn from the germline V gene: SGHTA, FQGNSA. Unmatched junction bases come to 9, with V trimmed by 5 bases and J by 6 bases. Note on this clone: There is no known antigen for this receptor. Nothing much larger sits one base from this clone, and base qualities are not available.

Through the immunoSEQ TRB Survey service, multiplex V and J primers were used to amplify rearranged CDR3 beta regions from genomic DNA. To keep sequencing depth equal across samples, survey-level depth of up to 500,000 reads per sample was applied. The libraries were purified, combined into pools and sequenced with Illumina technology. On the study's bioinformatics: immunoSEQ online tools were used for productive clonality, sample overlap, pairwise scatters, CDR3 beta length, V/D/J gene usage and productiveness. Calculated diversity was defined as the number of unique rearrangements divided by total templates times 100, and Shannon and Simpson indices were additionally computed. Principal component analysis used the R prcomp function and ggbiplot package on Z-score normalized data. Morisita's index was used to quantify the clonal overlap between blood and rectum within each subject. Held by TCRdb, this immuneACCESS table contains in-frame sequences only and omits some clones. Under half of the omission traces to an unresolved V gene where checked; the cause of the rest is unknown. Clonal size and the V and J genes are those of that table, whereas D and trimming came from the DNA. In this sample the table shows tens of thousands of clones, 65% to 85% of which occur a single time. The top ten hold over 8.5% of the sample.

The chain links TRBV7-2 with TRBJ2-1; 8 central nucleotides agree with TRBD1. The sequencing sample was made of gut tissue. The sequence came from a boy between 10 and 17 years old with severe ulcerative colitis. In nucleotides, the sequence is TGTGCCAGCAGCCCCCCGGTGGGGACAGGCAATGAGCAGTTCTTC. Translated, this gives CASSPPVGTGNEQFF.